What follows describes a single T cell receptor (beta chain). The antigen it binds to is not known. Within one base of it there is no much larger clone, and no base qualities were kept. Including the terminal cysteine and phenylalanine, the CDR3 comprises 18 residues. Only CDR3 DNA is held: 54 bases, read in frame from base 1. The germline V gene specifies MNHGY as CDR1 and SAAAGT as CDR2. V is pared back by 0 bases and J by 2 bases, with 17 bases lying between the germline termini. The immunoSEQ Assay was the method used to sequence TCRbeta CDR3 regions. After extraction, genomic DNA underwent amplification by bias-controlled multiplex PCR, followed by high-throughput sequencing. In the authors' own workflow: To quantify the absolute abundance of every unique TCRbeta CDR3 region, sequences were collapsed and filtered. T cell fraction was estimated by normalizing TCRbeta template counts to usable DNA, which was measured by amplifying reference genes present in all nucleated cells. Repertoire TCRs were annotated as SARS-CoV-2-specific by exact matching of V gene, CDR3 amino acid sequence and J gene to a known reactive TCR set. The reference SARS-CoV-2 TCR set was obtained from MIRA and was filtered for enrichment in COVID-19-positive ImmuneCODE repertoires, whereby public or cross-reactive TCRs were removed. Based on the MIRA antigens, annotated TCRs were further analysed at the level of specific ORF or position within ORF. Depth was the summed frequency of annotated unique rearrangements, while breadth was defined as annotated unique rearrangements over total unique productive rearrangements. Two-sided Wilcoxon rank-sum tests were used to compare TCR breadth between groups. TCRdb provides this immuneACCESS table in a form limited to in-frame rearrangements. Some clones are lacking; in checked studies, under half of them reflect an unresolved V gene, and why the rest are absent is not known. V and J calls plus clone size are reproduced from that table; the DNA served to infer D and trimming. The sample includes 300,000 to 400,000 clones, with about 88% observed a single time. The top ten constitute about 6.4% of the sample.

The sample belongs to a study of Ad26.COV2.S vaccination and SARS-CoV-2 variants (dated by TCRdb to about 2021). General notes on the study: Donors in the vaccine arm were drawn from COV1001, a phase I-IIa trial of Ad26.COV2.S in healthy adults that was multicentre, randomized, double-blind and placebo-controlled. Dosing of Ad26.COV2.S was intramuscular, at either 5x10^10 or 1x10^11 viral particles, delivered as one shot or as two shots spaced 56 days apart. The specificity and breadth of SARS-CoV-2-reactive T cell receptors after Ad26.COV2.S vaccination were assessed by TCRbeta repertoire sequencing. The TCR-sequenced set comprised around 32 samples: some 20 Ad26.COV2.S vaccine recipients, 5 placebo recipients and 8 SARS-CoV-2 convalescent individuals. Trial participants were randomized into five groups of five, in which low-dose or high-dose Ad26.COV2.S was given once or twice, or placebo was given on both occasions. Throughout the experiments and outcome assessment, investigators stayed blinded to trial group allocation.

The paper as a whole reports these results and caveats: Comparable non-spike TCR breadth was observed between vaccine and placebo recipients, consistent with only spike being contained in the vaccine. According to the authors, total T cell responses may have been underestimated by the TCR breadth and depth analyses. Substantial breadth of spike-specific CD8+ and CD4+ T cell responses was reported after vaccination. Higher spike-specific TCR breadth was observed in Ad26.COV2.S recipients than in placebo recipients (P = 0.0014). Comparing responses between vaccine doses or regimens was not something the study was powered to do.

The sample's treatment or condition label is to be understood as: roughly 20 received Ad26.COV2.S at low or high dose, single or two shots; about 5 received placebo; per-sample allocation not given. For vaccine and placebo recipients, repertoires were sequenced using samples collected on day 63 after the first injection. In Cohort 1b, 20 to 25 adults aged 18-55 years were enrolled at a single site in Boston, USA, between 29 July and 7 August 2020. Ad26.COV2.S was a replication-incompetent adenovirus type 26 vector expressing a prefusion-stabilized SARS-CoV-2 spike protein from the original Wuhan strain.

The source of this sequence is a person aged 18-65 years who received the Ad26.COV2.S COVID-19 vaccine or a placebo. Here the sequenced sample was peripheral blood, taken in a trial of Ad26.COV2.S vaccine versus placebo. Recombination linked TRBV6-8 to TRBJ1-5; a weak D assignment points to TRBD1 (5 bases agree). The CDR3 reads CASSYSRARVSGNQPQHF. DNA sequence: TGTGCCAGCAGTTACTCCAGGGCTCGGGTCTCTGGCAATCAGCCCCAGCATTTT.